This is a list of T cell receptor beta chains from one sample in a study of identifying expanded T cells in peripheral blood. The protocol was immunoSEQ multiplex PCR, while the TCRdb copy is restricted to in-frame clones and leaves out a portion. The sample yields some 95,000 clones, around 87% seen once. The sequenced sample consisted of blood. The source is a person aged 18 to 69 in good health. CDR3s include the opening cysteine and the closing phenylalanine or tryptophan. The order of the fields is V gene, CDR3 length, CDR3 protein.

V: TRBV15; length: 16; CDR3: CATSRGIGTDQETQYF
V: TRBV6-5; length: 14; CDR3: CASRWTSGLAEQFF
V: TRBV9; length: 16; CDR3: CASSATPTGAPAEAFF
V: TRBV13; length: 11; CDR3: CASSRRDTQYF
V: TRBV5-6; length: 15; CDR3: CASKKGIGSGNTIYF
V: TRBV15; length: 12; CDR3: CATSRDSGEAFF
V: TRBV7-2; length: 15; CDR3: CASSRTGSSGNTIYF
V: TRBV14; length: 15; CDR3: CASSQGPAANYGYTF
V: TRBV18; length: 14; CDR3: CASSLSTGMGEQYF
V: TRBV30; length: 14; CDR3: CAWSVGFGRETQYF
V: TRBV19; length: 15; CDR3: CASSIFQEAKNIQYF
V: TRBV10-1; length: 14; CDR3: CASSAPLGNQPQHF
V: TRBV19; length: 16; CDR3: CASSLGTGTVIIEAFF
V: TRBV9; length: 13; CDR3: CASSVASGSEQYF
V: TRBV4-3; length: 16; CDR3: CASSQEPSGGAGEQFF
V: TRBV7-2; length: 14; CDR3: CASRPGHPNQPQHF
V: TRBV9; length: 13; CDR3: CASSAAVPDTQYF
V: TRBV10-1; length: 16; CDR3: CASSESVVLTNYGYTF
V: TRBV19; length: 14; CDR3: CASSIEAINYGYTF
V: TRBV2; length: 12; CDR3: CASGESTDTQYF
V: TRBV19; length: 14; CDR3: CASKSGQGSGLAFF
V: TRBV7-7; length: 16; CDR3: CASSLGASGGTDTQYF